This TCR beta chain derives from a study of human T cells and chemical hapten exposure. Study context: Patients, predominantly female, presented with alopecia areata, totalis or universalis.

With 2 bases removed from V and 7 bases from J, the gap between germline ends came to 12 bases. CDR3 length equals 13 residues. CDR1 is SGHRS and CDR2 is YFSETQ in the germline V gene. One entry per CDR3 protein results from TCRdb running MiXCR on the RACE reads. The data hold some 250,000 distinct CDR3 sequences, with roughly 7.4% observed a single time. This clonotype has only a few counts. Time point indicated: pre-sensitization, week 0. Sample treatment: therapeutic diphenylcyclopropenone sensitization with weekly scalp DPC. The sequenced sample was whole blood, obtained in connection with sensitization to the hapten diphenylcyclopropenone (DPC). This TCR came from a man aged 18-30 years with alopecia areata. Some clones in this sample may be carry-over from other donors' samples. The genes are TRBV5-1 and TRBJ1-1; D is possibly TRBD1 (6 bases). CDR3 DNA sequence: TGCGCCAGCAGCTTAATAACAGGGAATGAAGCTTTCTTT. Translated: CASSLITGNEAFF.